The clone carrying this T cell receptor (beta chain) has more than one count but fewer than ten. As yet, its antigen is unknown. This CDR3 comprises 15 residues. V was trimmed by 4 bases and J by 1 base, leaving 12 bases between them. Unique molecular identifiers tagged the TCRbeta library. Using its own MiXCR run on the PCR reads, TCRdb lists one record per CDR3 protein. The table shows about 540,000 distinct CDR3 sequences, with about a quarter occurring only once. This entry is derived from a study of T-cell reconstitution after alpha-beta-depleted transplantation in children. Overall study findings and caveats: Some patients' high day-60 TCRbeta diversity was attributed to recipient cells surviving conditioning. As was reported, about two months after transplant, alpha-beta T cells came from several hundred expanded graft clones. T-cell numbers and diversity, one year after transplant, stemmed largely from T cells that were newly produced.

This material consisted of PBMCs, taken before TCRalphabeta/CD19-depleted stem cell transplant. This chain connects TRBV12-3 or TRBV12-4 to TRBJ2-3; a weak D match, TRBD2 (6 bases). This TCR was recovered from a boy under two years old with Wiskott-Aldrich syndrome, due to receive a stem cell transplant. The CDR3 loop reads CASSWSSAGTDTQYF. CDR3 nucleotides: TGTGCCAGCAGTTGGTCTAGCGCCGGCACAGATACGCAGTATTTT.